This paragraph reports one TCR beta chain. Its target is unknown. This entry belongs to a study of shared clonotypes between healthy human individuals. Overall study results and limits: In four donors, around 5% of naive CD4 clonotypes appeared in common.

TCRdb keeps only in-frame clones here, not all; method: immunoSEQ multiplex PCR. The sample records 2 million to 2.5 million clones, approximately 96% being singletons. This CDR3 has 11 amino acids. Trimming removed 5 bases from V and 11 bases from J, with 11 bases in between. The germline V gene has CDR1 SEHNR and CDR2 FQNEAQ (reference sequence). Sequenced input: naive CD4+ T cells sorted from blood. Indicated subset: CD45RA+ positively selected. The chain carries TRBV7-9 and TRBJ2-3, with D perhaps TRBD1 (6 bases). The sequence came from a man aged 18 to 30 in good health. This chain's CDR3 is CASSPGQLQYF. The CDR3 DNA sequence: TGTGCCAGCAGCCCCGGACAGCTGCAGTATTTT. Full variable domain (missing parts from reference TRBV7-9 and TRBJ2-3): DTGVSQNPRHKITKRGQNVTFRCDPISEHNRLYWYRQTLGQGPEFLTYFQNEAQLEKSRLLSDRFSAERPKGSFSTLEIQRTEQGDSAMYLCASSPGQLQYFGPGTRLTVL.